This T cell receptor beta chain was captured in a study of blood T cell repertoires in COVID-19. Study context: Specimens from acute and convalescent COVID-19 originated in the United States, Italy and Spain.

With V trimmed by 6 bases and J by 6 bases, 6 bases remained unmatched. Looked up from germline, CDR1 is SNHLY and CDR2 is FYNNEI. The CDR3 is 14 residues long. Methods used by the authors: Amplification with reference gene primers provided the estimates of nucleated cell counts. Sequencing used immunoSEQ multiplex PCR; TCRdb keeps in-frame clones, though not all of them. That table furnishes V, J and clone size, whereas the DNA furnished D and trimming. The data show just under 85,000 clones, more than 80% seen once. The specimen was peripheral blood. This sequence was found in an elderly woman with acute or convalescent COVID-19. V is TRBV2 and J is TRBJ1-5; 9 nucleotides match TRBD1. The CDR3 spells CASRRTGELQPQHF. In DNA form, the CDR3 reads TGTGCCAGCAGGCGGACAGGGGAACTTCAGCCCCAGCATTTT.